The 7 T cell receptor beta chains below were found in one sample sequenced in a study of vaccination effects on CD4 cells after COVID-19. These receptors are not linked to any known antigen. The culture ran for about 10 days, and then CD4+ T cells were isolated. Assay used: immunoSEQ multiplex PCR; TCRdb lists only in-frame clones, some missing. This table has about 45,000 clones, approximately 74% appearing once. The material sequenced was CD4+ T cells from PBMCs cultured without peptide, taken before COVID-19 vaccination. The source is a human donor who had a prior SARS-CoV-2 infection.

The chain employs TRBV15 and TRBJ2-7, with a possible D match to TRBD2 (6 bases). Trimming took 0 bases from V and 4 from J, leaving 19 bases between them. The CDR3 is 17 amino acids. Germline-derived CDR1 and CDR2 are LNHNV and YYDKDF (reference sequence). CDR3 sequence: CATSRDTGRAGKYEQYF. For the CDR3, the DNA is TGTGCCACCAGCAGAGATACCGGCCGGGCGGGAAAGTACGAGCAGTACTTC.

The V gene is TRBV2, the J gene TRBJ1-4; possibly TRBD1 for D (5 bases). Germline V gives CDR1 SNHLY, CDR2 FYNNEI. The CDR3 is made up of 14 amino acids. V lost 11 bases and J lost 6, with 19 bases in between. CDR3 coding DNA: TGTGCCGACAGCTCGGAGGCGGGGTATGAAAAACTGTTTTTT. Amino acids: CADSSEAGYEKLFF. The full variable domain, its missing parts supplied by reference TRBV2 and TRBJ1-4, is EPEVTQTPSHQVTQMGQEVILRCVPISNHLYFYWYRQILGQKVEFLVSFYNNEISEKSEIFDDQFSVERPDGSNFTLKIRSTKLEDSAMYFCADSSEAGYEKLFFGSGTQLSVL.

The rearrangement uses TRBV5-1 and TRBJ2-7, with TRBD1 identical over 10 bases. Per the germline V gene, CDR1 is SGHRS and CDR2 is YFSETQ. The CDR3 has 15 residues. The V and J ends lost 4 bases and 0 bases, in that order; junction bases with no gene match: 4. This CDR3 is CASSGGQGYSYEQYF. The CDR3 DNA reads TGCGCCAGCAGCGGGGGACAGGGGTACTCCTACGAGCAGTACTTC.

V usage is TRBV18 and J usage is TRBJ1-2; perhaps TRBD1 as D (5 bases). Per the germline V gene, CDR1 is KGHSH and CDR2 is LQKENI. V shed 2 bases and J shed 1 base, with 8 bases lying between them. This CDR3 is 14 amino acids long. CDR3 protein: CASSPGAGNYGYTF. CDR3 DNA: TGTGCCAGCTCACCAGGGGCGGGTAACTATGGCTACACCTTC. Variable domain in full (rest from reference TRBV18 and TRBJ1-2): NAGVMQNPRHLVRRRGQEARLRCSPMKGHSHVYWYRQLPEEGLKFMVYLQKENIIDESGMPKERFSAEFPKEGPSILRIQQVVRGDSAAYFCASSPGAGNYGYTFGSGTRLTVV.

The chain is built from TRBV29-1 and TRBJ2-1, with D possibly being TRBD1 (5 bases). V was pared by 4 bases and J by 9 bases, with 13 bases between. Germline V gene sequence: CDR1 SQVTM, CDR2 ANQGSEA. This CDR3 is 12 amino acids long. The CDR3 loop is CSVGRVSGEQFF. Here the CDR3 DNA reads TGCAGCGTTGGCAGGGTCTCGGGTGAGCAGTTCTTC.

J is TRBJ2-5 and V is TRBV5-1, with 8 bases aligning to TRBD1. CDR3 length: 16 residues. Germline lookup yields CDR1 SGHRS and CDR2 YFSETQ. J gave up 7 bases and V 0 bases, and 11 bases lay outside the gene matches. The CDR3 region is CASSLGVDRGFLTQYF. As DNA, the CDR3 is TGCGCCAGCAGCTTGGGAGTAGACAGGGGATTTTTGACCCAGTACTTC.

This clone was counted between two and nine times. The chain couples TRBV23-1 to TRBJ1-1; D unresolved. Being an ORF, TRBV23-1 has a function that is uncertain. The ends were cut back, 11 bases at V and 3 bases at J, with 7 bases in the middle. This CDR3 has 10 residues. CDR3: CARSDTEAFF. CDR3 nucleotide sequence: TGCGCCCGGAGTGACACTGAAGCTTTCTTT.